The entry below describes one T cell receptor (beta chain). The entry originates in a study of blood T cell repertoires in COVID-19. About the research overall: There were acute and convalescent COVID-19 samples, and they came from the United States, Italy and Spain. T cells, B-cell-depleted T cells, or PBMCs provided the cDNA or gDNA that served as material.

In the authors' workflow: Estimation of nucleated cell counts was performed using reference gene primer amplification. Sequenced by immunoSEQ multiplex PCR; TCRdb stores in-frame clones only, minus some. D and trimming were read from the DNA, whereas the V and J calls and clone size are those reported in that table. Counted here are fewer than 140,000 clones, approximately 84% occurring once; the ten biggest clones make up 13% to 15%. The CDR3 covers 15 residues. V was pared by 5 bases and J by 10 bases, with 8 bases of the junction left unmatched. Germline assignment: CDR1 SGHVS and CDR2 FQNEAQ. The chain combines TRBV7-8 with TRBJ2-1, with 13 bases that match TRBD2. The TCR comes from a woman aged 55-75 years with acute or convalescent COVID-19. The sequenced sample consisted of peripheral blood. The CDR3 DNA is TGTGCCAGCAGCCTTCGACTAGCGGGGGGTCGGGAGCAGTTCTTC. Residues: CASSLRLAGGREQFF.